Below are 30 T cell receptor beta chains sequenced from a single sample in a study of control samples from healthy donors and cancer patients. Libraries were prepared by immunoSEQ multiplex PCR; TCRdb keeps only in-frame clonotypes and omits some of them. This table holds about 170,000 clones, roughly 91% found once. The sample taken for sequencing was blood. The receptors stem from a young woman in good health.

This chain uses TRBV19 with TRBJ2-3; D perhaps matches TRBD2 (5 bases). V shed 3 bases and J shed 5 bases, with 9 bases lying between them. This CDR3 is built from 13 residues. Germline V gives CDR1 LNHDA, CDR2 SQIVND (reference sequence). CDR3 residues: CASSMAGGDTQYF. Here the CDR3 DNA reads TGTGCCAGTAGTATGGCGGGCGGAGATACGCAGTATTTT.

J is TRBJ1-6 and V is TRBV18; D not resolved. The CDR3 runs 14 residues. Germline loops: CDR1 KGHSH, CDR2 LQKENI. V was clipped by 4 bases and J by 10 bases, with 14 bases between them. CDR3 DNA sequence: TGTGCCAGCTCACGAGGGATCCGTGACTCACCCCTCCACTTT. Translation: CASSRGIRDSPLHF.

The chain links TRBV9 to TRBJ2-7; 9 nucleotides match TRBD1. V lost 3 bases to trimming and J lost 6 bases; unmatched junction nucleotides: 4. The CDR3 consists of 13 residues. The germline CDR1 and CDR2 sequences are SGDLS and YYNGEE. The CDR3 DNA sequence: TGTGCCAGCAGCGGACAGGGGGTAGGCGAGCAGTACTTC. It codes for CASSGQGVGEQYF.

V gene TRBV5-1 combines with J gene TRBJ2-7; 9 bases are shared with TRBD2. Trimming cost V 0 bases and J 0 bases; bases outside gene matches: 7. The CDR3 contains 17 residues. Germline V gives CDR1 SGHRS, CDR2 YFSETQ. The CDR3 DNA reads TGCGCCAGCAGCTTGGCGTCTAGCGGGATGAGCTCCTACGAGCAGTACTTC. This encodes CASSLASSGMSSYEQYF.

V usage is TRBV21-1 and J usage is TRBJ1-2. TRBV21-1 is given as a pseudogene. The CDR3 covers 14 residues. CDR3 nucleotides: TGTGCCAGCAGCAAAGTTCGGGGCAACTATGGCTACACCTTC. Translated: CASSKVRGNYGYTF.

The V call is TRBV28, the J call TRBJ2-3, with D uncertain. V was clipped by 3 bases and J by 1 base, with 8 bases between them. CDR1 is MDHEN and CDR2 is SYDVKM in the germline V gene. The CDR3 has 14 residues. The DNA of the CDR3 is TGTGCCAGCAGTTTCGACGGACGCACAGATACGCAGTATTTT. Protein sequence: CASSFDGRTDTQYF. Based on the CDR3 plus reference TRBV28 and TRBJ2-3, the full variable domain is DVKVTQSSRYLVKRTGEKVFLECVQDMDHENMFWYRQDPGLGLRLIYFSYDVKMKEKGDIPEGYSVSREKKERFSLILESASTNQTSMYLCASSFDGRTDTQYFGPGTRLTVL.

This clone was counted between two and nine times. This sequence joins TRBV6-6 and TRBJ1-2; a possible D gene is TRBD1 (5 bases). Germline loops: CDR1 MNHNY, CDR2 SVGAGI (reference sequence). Trimming cost V 6 bases and J 5 bases, with 13 bases left between them. The CDR3 spans 13 residues. CDR3 residues: CASRDGATYGYTF. The DNA of the CDR3 is TGTGCCAGCAGGGACGGGGCCACATATGGCTACACCTTC.

This clone showed up just once. The CDR3 here is CASSSQGSKNIQYF. The CDR3 DNA reads as TGTGCCAGCAGCTCCCAGGGGTCCAAAAACATTCAGTACTTC. The V call is TRBV5-4, the J call TRBJ2-4; a possible D gene is TRBD1 (6 bases). The CDR3 is 14 amino acids. CDR1 and CDR2 (germline): SGHNT, YYREEE (reference sequence). The V and J ends lost 3 bases and 2 bases respectively, with 9 bases between them.

The CDR3 DNA reads as TGCAGTGCTAGGGACAATCAGCCCCAGCATTTT. It encodes CSARDNQPQHF. The chain recombines TRBV20-1 with TRBJ1-5; D is uncertain. The CDR3 is made up of 11 amino acids. Germline CDR1 and CDR2: DFQATT and SNEGSKA (reference sequence). Trimming pared 3 bases from V and 3 bases from J, leaving 3 bases between.

The J gene is TRBJ1-5, the V gene TRBV28; the match to TRBD1 covers 7 bases. V shed 10 bases, J shed 5 bases, and the junction held 5 bases outside the gene matches. Germline V gene sequence: CDR1 MDHEN, CDR2 SYDVKM. The CDR3 runs 12 residues. CDR3 loop: CATLTGYQPQHF. DNA for the CDR3: TGTGCCACCTTGACAGGGTATCAGCCCCAGCATTTT.

The chain uses TRBV6-5 and TRBJ1-2; 9 bases agree with TRBD1. Germline V gives CDR1 MNHEY, CDR2 SVGAGI. This CDR3 region has 14 residues. The J segment lost 5 bases and the V segment lost 4 bases, leaving 5 bases of the junction unmatched. CDR3 sequence reads: CASSFGDRAYGYTF. CDR3 nucleotide sequence: TGTGCCAGCAGTTTCGGGGACAGGGCTTATGGCTACACCTTC.

A single count supports this clone. V usage is TRBV27 and J usage is TRBJ2-2; possibly TRBD2 for D (6 bases). The CDR3 sequence is 15 residues long. Trimming cost V 2 bases and J 4 bases, with 11 bases left between them. Germline lookup yields CDR1 MNHEY and CDR2 SMNVEV (reference sequence). CDR3 region: CASSLREAVTGELFF. Written as DNA, the CDR3 is TGTGCCAGCAGTTTAAGGGAGGCTGTCACCGGGGAGCTGTTTTTT.

For the CDR3, the DNA is TGCGCAGCAGCCAAGGAGGGCAGCGGCTCCTACAATGAGCAGTTCTTC. Protein product: CAAAKEGSGSYNEQFF. The gene calls are TRBV4-3 and TRBJ2-1; tentative D call: TRBD2 (6 bases). Germline CDR1 LGHNA, CDR2 YSLEER. This CDR3 has 16 residues.

The chain recombines TRBV7-3 with TRBJ2-3; D may be TRBD1 or TRBD2 (6 bases each). CDR1 is SGHTA and CDR2 is FQGTGA in the germline V gene. V was shortened by 3 bases and J by 5 bases, with 15 bases between the two germline ends. This CDR3 is 15 amino acids long. DNA for the CDR3: TGTGCCAGCAGCTTCAAACGGGGGCCGGGAGATACGCAGTATTTT. Protein product: CASSFKRGPGDTQYF.

This rearrangement joins TRBV28 to TRBJ1-5; possible D gene TRBD1, 6 bases. Germline V CDR1 and CDR2: MDHEN, SYDVKM. V lost 6 bases to trimming and J lost 2 bases, with 14 bases between them. The CDR3 contains 15 residues. CDR3 DNA: TGTGCCAGCAGAGCAACGACAGGTGGCAATCAGCCCCAGCATTTT. Amino acid sequence: CASRATTGGNQPQHF.

The gene calls are TRBV18 and TRBJ1-1, with D perhaps TRBD1 (6 bases). V gave up 3 bases and J gave up 5 bases, with 10 bases separating them. Looked up from germline, CDR1 is KGHSH and CDR2 is LQKENI. This CDR3 comprises 13 residues. This CDR3 reads CASSPNRETEAFF. The CDR3 region has the DNA TGTGCCAGCTCACCGAACAGGGAAACTGAAGCTTTCTTT.

The chain joins TRBV7-2 to TRBJ2-3, with TRBD1 matching 8 bases. This CDR3 comprises 13 residues. Unmatched junction bases numbered 7, after V lost 11 bases and J lost 3 bases. Per the germline V gene, CDR1 is SGHTA and CDR2 is FQGNSA. Written as DNA, the CDR3 is TGTGCCGTAGGACAGGGAAGTACAGATACGCAGTATTTT. This encodes CAVGQGSTDTQYF.

The chain uses TRBV19 and TRBJ1-4, with D perhaps matching TRBD1 (6 bases). The germline V gene encodes CDR1 LNHDA and CDR2 SQIVND (reference sequence). The CDR3 length is 16 residues. The ends were cut back, 5 bases at V and 0 bases at J, with 13 bases in the middle. The DNA for the CDR3 is TGTGCCAGTAGTCTGAGTCCAGGGGCAACTAATGAAAAACTGTTTTTT. Translating it yields CASSLSPGATNEKLFF.

The CDR3 region has the DNA TGTGCCAGTAGTATAGAAGGGTATAACTATGGCTACACCTTC. Its translation: CASSIEGYNYGYTF. The V call is TRBV19, the J call TRBJ1-2; D is unresolved. There are 14 residues in the CDR3. Germline V lookup: CDR1 LNHDA, CDR2 SQIVND (reference sequence). Trimming took off 0 bases at V and 1 base at J, with 6 bases between the two ends.

J is TRBJ2-7 and V is TRBV24-1; the D gene could be TRBD1 or TRBD2 (5 bases each). The CDR3 is 14 amino acids. V lost 4 bases and J 0 bases, leaving 9 bases between the germline ends. CDR1 and CDR2 from the germline V gene are KGHDR and SFDVKD. CDR3 amino acids: CATSDPGTSYEQYF. Here the CDR3 DNA reads TGTGCCACCAGTGACCCCGGGACCTCCTACGAGCAGTACTTC.

The chain employs TRBV27 and TRBJ2-7; 8 bases line up with TRBD2. The germline V gene has CDR1 MNHEY and CDR2 SMNVEV (reference sequence). CDR3 size: 15 residues. V shed 3 bases, J shed 2 bases, and the junction held 6 bases outside the gene matches. The CDR3 loop reads CASSLGGLGAYEQYF. The CDR3 bases are TGTGCCAGCAGTTTGGGGGGACTAGGTGCCTACGAGCAGTACTTC.

The chain carries TRBV7-9 and TRBJ2-1, with 7 bases fitting TRBD2. The germline V gene has CDR1 SEHNR and CDR2 FQNEAQ (reference sequence). The CDR3 is 14 residues long. J was trimmed by 5 bases and V by 0 bases; bases with no gene match: 1. The CDR3 region is CASSLAGGDNEQFF. For the CDR3, the DNA is TGTGCCAGCAGCTTAGCGGGAGGGGACAATGAGCAGTTCTTC.

V usage is TRBV10-1 and J usage is TRBJ1-1, with 9 nucleotides matching TRBD1. J was trimmed by 7 bases and V by 7 bases; bases with no gene match: 7. CDR3 length: 13 residues. The germline CDR1 and CDR2 sequences are WNHNN and SYGVQD (reference sequence). The CDR3 nucleotides are TGCGCCAGCAATCCCGACAGGGGGGGTGAAGCTTTCTTT. Its translation is CASNPDRGGEAFF.

The chain joins TRBV27 to TRBJ2-5; D is ambiguous. The CDR3 totals 13 residues. The V and J ends lost 2 bases and 2 bases respectively, with 6 bases between them. Germline V gives CDR1 MNHEY, CDR2 SMNVEV (reference sequence). CDR3 nucleotide sequence: TGTGCCAGCAGTTTAGGGGATCAAGAGACCCAGTACTTC. It codes for CASSLGDQETQYF.

The J gene is TRBJ2-7, the V gene TRBV28; D is perhaps TRBD1 (5 bases). This CDR3 region has 14 residues. Germline V gene data show CDR1 as MDHEN and CDR2 as SYDVKM. V was pared by 5 bases and J by 0 bases, with 11 bases between. The CDR3 loop is CASSARTPSYEQYF. DNA for the CDR3: TGTGCCAGCAGTGCCCGGACACCCTCCTACGAGCAGTACTTC.

Comments on this clone: Mismatch with germline at one junction end may stem from a read error. Other nucleotide sequences in the sample specify the same CDR3. This chain connects TRBV19 to TRBJ2-2; 9 nucleotides align to TRBD2. From germline, CDR1 is LNHDA and CDR2 SQIVND (reference sequence). The CDR3 contains 14 residues. The CDR3 DNA is TGCGCCAGTAGTAGCGGGAGGAACACCGGGGAGCTGTTTTTT. This encodes CASSSGRNTGELFF.

This chain joins TRBV6-5 and TRBJ1-5, with D tentatively TRBD1 (6 bases). Germline V gene data show CDR1 as MNHEY and CDR2 as SVGAGI. V lost 6 bases and J lost 6, with 12 bases in between. This CDR3 has 13 residues. This CDR3 reads CASRPTGSQPQHF. The CDR3 DNA follows: TGTGCCAGCAGACCCACAGGGTCTCAGCCCCAGCATTTT.

The J gene is TRBJ2-3, the V gene TRBV7-9; D possibly uses TRBD1 or TRBD2 (5 bases each). Germline CDR1 is SEHNR and CDR2 is FQNEAQ (reference sequence). V lost 5 bases, J lost 2 bases, and 8 bases lay in between. This CDR3 region has 13 residues. CDR3 DNA sequence: TGTGCCAGCAGCCCGGGGCCCACAGATACGCAGTATTTT. The encoded protein is CASSPGPTDTQYF.

The chain combines TRBV7-2 with TRBJ2-5; 9 bases are a match to TRBD2. The CDR3 is 15 amino acids. V gave up 2 bases and J gave up 5 bases; unmatched junction bases: 6. Germline V gene data show CDR1 as SGHTA and CDR2 as FQGNSA. As DNA, the CDR3 is TGTGCCAGCAGCTTAAGCCCCAGCGGGAGGGAGACCCAGTACTTC. It yields the protein CASSLSPSGRETQYF.

This sequence joins TRBV7-9 and TRBJ2-1; D may be TRBD1 (6 bases). Germline V CDR1 and CDR2: SEHNR, FQNEAQ (reference sequence). The CDR3 covers 15 residues. V gave up 5 bases and J gave up 1 base, with 12 bases separating them. The CDR3 spells CASSTTQGSYNEQFF. The DNA of the CDR3 is TGTGCCAGCAGCACTACCCAGGGGTCCTACAATGAGCAGTTCTTC.